This is a list of T cell receptor beta chains from one sample in a study of spatial heterogeneity in lung cancer. TCRdb called the 5' RACE reads again in MiXCR, with one record for every CDR3 protein. The sample yields around 11,000 distinct CDR3 sequences, 24% seen once. The sample consisted of PBMCs, taken at surgery. All receptors come from a female donor with early-stage non-small cell lung cancer. The CDR3 runs from the conserved cysteine through the conserved F or W. A D gene is named only where the DNA matches it firmly. The listing skips clone size in some rows; elsewhere it reads once, few, many or a size class.

NA	TRBV3-1	TRBJ2-3	large	TGTGCCAGCAGCCAGCCTAGCGATATTACAGATACGCAGTATTTT	CASSQPSDITDTQYF
NA	TRBV7-2	TRBJ2-1	NA	TGTGCCAGCAGCTTAGAAATAGCTGAGCAGTTCTTC	CASSLEIAEQFF
NA	TRBV27	TRBJ2-5	few	TGTGCCAGCAGTCGGGGAGGAGAGACCCAGTACTTC	CASSRGGETQYF
TRBD2	TRBV7-9	TRBJ2-1	medium-sized	TGTGCCAGCAGCTTAGTGCGGGAGATCGACAATGAGCAGTTCTTC	CASSLVREIDNEQFF
TRBD1	TRBV7-2	TRBJ1-6	NA	TGTGCCAGCAGCTCATTGACAGGGGCAGGTTCACCCCTCCACTTT	CASSSLTGAGSPLHF
TRBD1	TRBV30	TRBJ2-7	NA	TGTGCCTGGGACAGGGGGCAGTCCTACGAGCAGTACTTC	CAWDRGQSYEQYF
NA	TRBV15	TRBJ2-6	NA	TGTGCCACCAGCGCCGGTCAGGATTCTGGGGCCAACGTCCTGACTTTC	CATSAGQDSGANVLTF
TRBD2	TRBV4-3	TRBJ2-7	NA	TGCGCCAGCAGCCAGGATACTAGCGGGAGTGACGAGCAGTACTTC	CASSQDTSGSDEQYF
TRBD2	TRBV5-1	TRBJ2-7	NA	TGCGCCAGCCGAGCAACTCTGACGGGGGGAGAGCAGTACTTC	CASRATLTGGEQYF
NA	TRBV4-1	TRBJ2-1	NA	TGCGCCAGCAGCCAGGGAAACGGGCCTAACGAGCAGTTCTTC	CASSQGNGPNEQFF
NA	TRBV7-2	TRBJ1-2	many	TGTGCCAGCAGCTTAGATTTCGGCAAAATCTATGGCTACACCTTC	CASSLDFGKIYGYTF
NA	TRBV5-1	TRBJ2-3	NA	TGCGCCAGCAGCCCAGAAGGTTGGCGAGATACGCAGTATTTT	CASSPEGWRDTQYF
TRBD1	TRBV9	TRBJ2-7	few	TGTGCCAGCAGCCCCCGACAGGGGGTATCGTACGAGCAGTACTTC	CASSPRQGVSYEQYF
TRBD2	TRBV5-1	TRBJ2-3	medium-sized	TGCGCCAGCAGCATGGCGGGAGACACAGATACGCAGTATTTT	CASSMAGDTDTQYF
NA	TRBV20-1	TRBJ1-2	many	TGCAGTGCTAGTTCTGATGAAAGCGGGCACTATGGCTACACCTTC	CSASSDESGHYGYTF
NA	TRBV4-2	TRBJ2-1	many	TGTGCCAGCAGCCAAGATGTGGGCGGGTTTAAGCAGTTCTTC	CASSQDVGGFKQFF
NA	TRBV15	TRBJ1-5	NA	TGTGCCACCAGCAGGACCCTGACAGACAATCAGCCCCAGCATTTT	CATSRTLTDNQPQHF
TRBD2	TRBV7-9	TRBJ2-7	NA	TGTGCCAGCAGCTTTAGCGGGGACCCTATCGAGCAGTACTTC	CASSFSGDPIEQYF
NA	TRBV7-2	TRBJ2-1	few	TGTGCCAGCAGCACGACAGGTAATGAGCAGTTCTTC	CASSTTGNEQFF
TRBD2	TRBV6-5	TRBJ2-1	NA	TGTGCCAGCAGATCGCTAGCGGCTTCTGATGAGCAGTTCTTC	CASRSLAASDEQFF
NA	TRBV28	TRBJ2-5	few	TGTGCCAGCAGTTATAGCGCGCGGACCCAGTACTTC	CASSYSARTQYF
NA	TRBV23-1	TRBJ1-5	few	TGCGCCAGCTCCCCCGGGACCCTGAATCAGCCCCAGCATTTT	CASSPGTLNQPQHF
NA	TRBV30	TRBJ1-3	NA	TGTGCCTGGAGTTCCCTGGAACCGGGTGAAAACACCATATATTTT	CAWSSLEPGENTIYF
NA	TRBV7-8	TRBJ2-6	medium-sized	TGTGCCAGCAGCCCACCCCGATCGGGGGCCAACGTCCTGACTTTC	CASSPPRSGANVLTF
TRBD2	TRBV20-1	TRBJ2-1	medium-sized	TGCAGTGCTAGAGCACTAGCGGCCCTTAGGTGGTACAATGAGCAGTTCTTC	CSARALAALRWYNEQFF
NA	TRBV12-3/TRBV12-4	TRBJ2-7	few	TGTGCCAGCAGCGGACAGCTGAACTCCTACGAGCAGTACTTC	CASSGQLNSYEQYF
TRBD2	TRBV4-1	TRBJ2-3	medium-sized	TGCGCCAGCAGCCAAGCCGGGACTAGTTTATCCGGTACGCAGTATTTT	CASSQAGTSLSGTQYF
TRBD1	TRBV7-2	TRBJ1-6	medium-sized	TGTGCCAGCAGCTCCCGACAGGGGGACTCACCCCTCCACTTT	CASSSRQGDSPLHF
TRBD1	TRBV6-2/TRBV6-3	TRBJ2-1	NA	TGTGCCAGCAGTCAGGACAGGGGCCCCTACAATGAGCAGTTCTTC	CASSQDRGPYNEQFF
NA	TRBV6-2/TRBV6-3	TRBJ1-2	few	TGTGCCAGCAGCGGGTCTGGACAGCTCTATGGCTACACCTTC	CASSGSGQLYGYTF
TRBD2	TRBV12-3/TRBV12-4	TRBJ2-3	few	TGTGCCAGCAGTCAGCGGGAGGGTATTAAAGATACGCAGTATTTT	CASSQREGIKDTQYF
TRBD1	TRBV13	TRBJ1-2	NA	TGTGCCAGCAGCTTAAGGTGGACAGGGCTCAACTATGGCTACACCTTC	CASSLRWTGLNYGYTF
NA	TRBV18	TRBJ1-6	medium-sized	TGTGCCAGCTCACGATCCCGTAATTCACCCCTCCACTTT	CASSRSRNSPLHF
TRBD2	TRBV11-3	TRBJ2-1	few	TGTGCCAGCAGCTCAGGACTAGCGGGTATAAATGAGCAGTTCTTC	CASSSGLAGINEQFF
NA	TRBV18	TRBJ2-6	NA	TGTGCCAGCTCACGCCAACAGAGCTCTGGGGCCAACGTCCTGACTTTC	CASSRQQSSGANVLTF
NA	TRBV28	TRBJ2-2	NA	TGTGCCAGCAGTTCCCCCGCCTCGCGGGACACCGGGGAGCTGTTTTTT	CASSSPASRDTGELFF
NA	TRBV10-2	TRBJ2-7	NA	TGCGCCAGCACGCGTAGCGAGGGGGGGGTAAAGTACTTC	CASTRSEGGVKYF
TRBD1	TRBV6-5	TRBJ2-7	medium-sized	TGTGCCAGCAGTCGCGGGACAGGGGACACCTACGAGCAGTACTTC	CASSRGTGDTYEQYF
TRBD2	TRBV7-8	TRBJ2-7	many	TGTGCCAGCAGCCCCGGGAGGCCCCCCTACGAGCAGTACTTC	CASSPGRPPYEQYF
NA	TRBV2	TRBJ1-2	few	TGTGCCGAACAGCTCTATGGCTACACCTTC	CAEQLYGYTF